The 5 T cell receptor beta chains below come from one sample, sequenced in a study of cytomegalovirus exposure and HLA in healthy donors. 60 Vbeta and 13 Jbeta primers were used in PCR. Method: immunoSEQ multiplex PCR; TCRdb's copy keeps in-frame clones and lacks some. Its listing shows around 75,000 clones. Sequences were obtained from PBMCs. Source of these receptors: a woman aged 60-75 years in good health and CMV-seronegative.

This sequence joins TRBV28 and TRBJ1-2; D not resolved. Trimming cost V 6 bases and J 5 bases, with 7 bases left between them. The CDR3 is 11 residues long. The germline CDR1 and CDR2 sequences are MDHEN and SYDVKM. The CDR3, as DNA: TGTGCCAGCAGGTCACAGTATGGCTACACCTTC. It specifies CASRSQYGYTF.

The chain carries TRBV7-3 and TRBJ2-6; TRBD1 matches at 8 bases. V lost 4 bases to trimming and J lost 1 base; unmatched junction nucleotides: 6. This CDR3 has 17 residues. Germline V lookup: CDR1 SGHTA, CDR2 FQGTGA. The CDR3 region has the DNA TGTGCCAGCAGCTCGAACAGGGGGGCGTCTGGGGCCAACGTCCTGACTTTC. Translated: CASSSNRGASGANVLTF.

The chain combines TRBV9 with TRBJ2-5, with D possibly matching TRBD1 (6 bases). This CDR3 is built from 16 residues. V lost 0 bases, J lost 4 bases, and 16 bases lay in between. Germline V gene lookup returns CDR1 SGDLS and CDR2 YYNGEE. CDR3 residues: CASSVASGAFPETQYF. The CDR3 DNA reads TGTGCCAGCAGCGTAGCCTCAGGGGCATTCCCAGAGACCCAGTACTTC.

This chain connects TRBV6-5 to TRBJ2-1; D is possibly TRBD2 (5 bases). V lost 0 bases, J lost 0 bases, and 6 bases lay in between. The CDR3 is made up of 15 amino acids. The germline gives CDR1 MNHEY, CDR2 SVGAGI. CDR3 sequence: CASSYSEASYNEQFF. The CDR3 region has the DNA TGTGCCAGCAGTTACTCGGAGGCCTCCTACAATGAGCAGTTCTTC.

The rearrangement links TRBV28 to TRBJ2-1, with 7 nucleotides matching TRBD2. Germline CDR1 MDHEN, CDR2 SYDVKM. V lost 6 bases to trimming and J lost 2 bases; unmatched junction nucleotides: 7. This CDR3 is built from 15 residues. CDR3 protein: CASSPTLAAYNEQFF. Written as DNA, the CDR3 is TGTGCCAGCAGCCCCACGCTAGCGGCCTACAATGAGCAGTTCTTC. Filled out from reference TRBV28 and TRBJ2-1, the complete variable domain reads DVKVTQSSRYLVKRTGEKVFLECVQDMDHENMFWYRQDPGLGLRLIYFSYDVKMKEKGDIPEGYSVSREKKERFSLILESASTNQTSMYLCASSPTLAAYNEQFFGPGTRLTVL.